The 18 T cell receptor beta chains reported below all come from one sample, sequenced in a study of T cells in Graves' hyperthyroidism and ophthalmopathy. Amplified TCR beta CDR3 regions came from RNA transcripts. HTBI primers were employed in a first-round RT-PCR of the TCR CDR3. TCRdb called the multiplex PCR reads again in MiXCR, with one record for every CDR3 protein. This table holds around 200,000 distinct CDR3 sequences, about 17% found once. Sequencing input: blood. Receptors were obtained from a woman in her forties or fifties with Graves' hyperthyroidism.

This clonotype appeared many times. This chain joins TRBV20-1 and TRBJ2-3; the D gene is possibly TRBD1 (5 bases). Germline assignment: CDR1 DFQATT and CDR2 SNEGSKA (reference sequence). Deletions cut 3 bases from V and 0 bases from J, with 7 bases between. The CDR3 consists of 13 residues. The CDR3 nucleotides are TGCAGTGCTAGCGACAGTAGCACAGATACGCAGTATTTT. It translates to CSASDSSTDTQYF.

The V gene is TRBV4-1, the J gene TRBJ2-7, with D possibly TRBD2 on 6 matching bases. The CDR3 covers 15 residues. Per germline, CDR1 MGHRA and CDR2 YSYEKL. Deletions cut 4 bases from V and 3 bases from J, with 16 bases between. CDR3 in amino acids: CASSLFVAGGYEQYF. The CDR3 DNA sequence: TGCGCCAGCAGCCTATTCGTCGCCGGGGGCTACGAGCAGTACTTC.

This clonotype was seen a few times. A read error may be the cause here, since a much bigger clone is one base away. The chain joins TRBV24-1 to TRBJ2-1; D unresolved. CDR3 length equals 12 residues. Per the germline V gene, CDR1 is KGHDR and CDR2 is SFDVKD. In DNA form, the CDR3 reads TGTGCCACCAGTGATCCCTACAATGAGCAGCTCTTC. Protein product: CATSDPYNEQLF.

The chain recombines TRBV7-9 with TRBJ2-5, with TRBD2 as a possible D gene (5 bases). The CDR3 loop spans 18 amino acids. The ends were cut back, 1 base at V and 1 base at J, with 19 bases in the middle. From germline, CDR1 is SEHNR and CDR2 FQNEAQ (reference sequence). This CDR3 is CASSLVDGGGGGQETQYF. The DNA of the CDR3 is TGTGCCAGCAGCTTAGTGGACGGTGGCGGAGGAGGCCAAGAGACCCAGTACTTC.

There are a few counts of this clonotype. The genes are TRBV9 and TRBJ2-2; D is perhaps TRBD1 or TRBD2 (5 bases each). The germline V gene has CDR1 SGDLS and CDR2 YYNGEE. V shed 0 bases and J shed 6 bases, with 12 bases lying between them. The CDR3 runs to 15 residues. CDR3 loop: CASSVGGVGAGELFF. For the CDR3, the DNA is TGTGCCAGCAGCGTAGGTGGTGTGGGGGCCGGGGAGCTGTTTTTT.

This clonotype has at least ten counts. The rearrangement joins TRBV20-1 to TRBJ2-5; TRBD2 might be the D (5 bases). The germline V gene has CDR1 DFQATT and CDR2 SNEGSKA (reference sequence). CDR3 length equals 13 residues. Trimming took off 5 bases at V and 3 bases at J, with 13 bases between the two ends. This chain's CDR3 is CSAFFGVKETQYF. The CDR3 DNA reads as TGCAGTGCTTTTTTCGGGGTCAAAGAGACCCAGTACTTC.

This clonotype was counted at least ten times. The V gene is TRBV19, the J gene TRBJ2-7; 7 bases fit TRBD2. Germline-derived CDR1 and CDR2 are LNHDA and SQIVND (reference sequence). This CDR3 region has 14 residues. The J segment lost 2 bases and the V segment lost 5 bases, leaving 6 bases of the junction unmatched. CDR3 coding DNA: TGTGCCAGTAGTTGGGGGGACTACCCCTACGAGCAGTACTTC. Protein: CASSWGDYPYEQYF.

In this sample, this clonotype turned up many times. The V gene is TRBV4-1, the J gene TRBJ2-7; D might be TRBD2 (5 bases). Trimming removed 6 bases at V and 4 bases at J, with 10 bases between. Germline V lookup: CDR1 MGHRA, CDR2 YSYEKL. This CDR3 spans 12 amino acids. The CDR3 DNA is TGCGCCAGCAGTCGGACGGGGTACGAGCAGTACTTC. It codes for CASSRTGYEQYF.

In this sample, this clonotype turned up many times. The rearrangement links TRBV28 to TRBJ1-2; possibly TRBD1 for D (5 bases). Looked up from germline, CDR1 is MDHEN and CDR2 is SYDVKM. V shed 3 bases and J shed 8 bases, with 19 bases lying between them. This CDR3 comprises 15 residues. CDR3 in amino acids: CASSFPTGHGGGYTF. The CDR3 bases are TGTGCCAGCAGTTTCCCGACGGGGCATGGAGGGGGCTACACCTTC.

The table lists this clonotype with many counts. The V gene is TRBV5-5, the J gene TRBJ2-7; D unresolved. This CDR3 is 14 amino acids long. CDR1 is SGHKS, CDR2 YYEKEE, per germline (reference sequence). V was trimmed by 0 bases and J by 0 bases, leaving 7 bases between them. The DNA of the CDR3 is TGTGCCAGCAGCTTGGTGCGTAGCTCCTACGAGCAGTACTTC. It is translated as CASSLVRSSYEQYF.

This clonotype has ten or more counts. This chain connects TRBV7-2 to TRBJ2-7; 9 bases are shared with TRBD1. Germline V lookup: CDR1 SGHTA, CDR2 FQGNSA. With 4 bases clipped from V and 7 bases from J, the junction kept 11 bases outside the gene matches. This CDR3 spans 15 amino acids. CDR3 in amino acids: CASSSVNRGLGEQYF. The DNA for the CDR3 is TGTGCCAGCAGCTCCGTCAACAGGGGGCTCGGGGAGCAGTACTTC.

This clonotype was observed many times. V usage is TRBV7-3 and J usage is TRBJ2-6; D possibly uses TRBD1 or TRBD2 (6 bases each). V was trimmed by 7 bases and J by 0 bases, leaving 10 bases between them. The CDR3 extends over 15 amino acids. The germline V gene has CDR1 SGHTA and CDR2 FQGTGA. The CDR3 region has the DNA TGTGCCAGCAAGGAGGGGGGCTCTGGGGCCAACGTCCTGACTTTC. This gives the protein CASKEGGSGANVLTF.

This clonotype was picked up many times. The CDR3 DNA reads TGTGCCAGCAGCCGTGGGACTAGCGGGGATGAGACCCAGTACTTC. Its translation is CASSRGTSGDETQYF. The chain uses TRBV7-8 and TRBJ2-5; 13 bases map to TRBD2. Unmatched junction bases numbered 5, after V lost 5 bases and J lost 5 bases. The CDR3 extends over 15 amino acids. The germline CDR1 and CDR2 sequences are SGHVS and FQNEAQ.

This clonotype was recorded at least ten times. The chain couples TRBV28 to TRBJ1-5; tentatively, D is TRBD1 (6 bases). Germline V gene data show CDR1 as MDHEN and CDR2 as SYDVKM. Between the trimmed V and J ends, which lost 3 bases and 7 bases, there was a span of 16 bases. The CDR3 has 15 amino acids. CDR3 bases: TGTGCCAGCAGTTTTAGCAAGGGGGATCTACAGCCCCAGCATTTT. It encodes CASSFSKGDLQPQHF. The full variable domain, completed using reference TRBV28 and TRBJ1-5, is DVKVTQSSRYLVKRTGEKVFLECVQDMDHENMFWYRQDPGLGLRLIYFSYDVKMKEKGDIPEGYSVSREKKERFSLILESASTNQTSMYLCASSFSKGDLQPQHFGDGTRLSIL.

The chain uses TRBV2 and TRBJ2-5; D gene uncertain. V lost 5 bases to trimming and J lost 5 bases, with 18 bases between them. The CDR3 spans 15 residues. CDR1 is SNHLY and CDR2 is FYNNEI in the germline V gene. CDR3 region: CASSIRQALGETQYF. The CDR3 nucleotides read TGTGCCAGCAGTATTCGACAAGCCCTGGGGGAGACCCAGTACTTC. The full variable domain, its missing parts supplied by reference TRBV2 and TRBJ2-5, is EPEVTQTPSHQVTQMGQEVILRCVPISNHLYFYWYRQILGQKVEFLVSFYNNEISEKSEIFDDQFSVERPDGSNFTLKIRSTKLEDSAMYFCASSIRQALGETQYFGPGTRLLVL.

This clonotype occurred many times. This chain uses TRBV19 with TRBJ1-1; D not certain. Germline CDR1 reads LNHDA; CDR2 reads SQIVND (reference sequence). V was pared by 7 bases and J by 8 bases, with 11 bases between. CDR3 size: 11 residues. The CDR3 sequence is CASNKGTEAFF. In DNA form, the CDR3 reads TGTGCCAGTAATAAGGGAACAGAAGCTTTCTTT.

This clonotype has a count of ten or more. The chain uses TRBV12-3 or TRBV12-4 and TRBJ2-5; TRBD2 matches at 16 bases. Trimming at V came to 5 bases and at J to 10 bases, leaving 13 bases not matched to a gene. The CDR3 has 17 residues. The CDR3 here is CASSASSGTSGGAIQYF. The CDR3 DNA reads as TGTGCCAGCAGTGCATCCTCCGGGACTAGCGGGGGGGCCATCCAGTACTTC.

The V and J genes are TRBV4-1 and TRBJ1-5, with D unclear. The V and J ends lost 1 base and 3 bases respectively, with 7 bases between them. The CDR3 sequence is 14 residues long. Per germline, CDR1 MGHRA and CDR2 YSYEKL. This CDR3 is CASSQAGNNQPQHF. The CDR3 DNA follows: TGCGCCAGCAGCCAAGCGGGTAACAATCAGCCCCAGCATTTT.